These 10 T cell receptor beta chains were sequenced from one sample in a study of identifying expanded T cells in peripheral blood. Sequencing was performed with immunoSEQ multiplex PCR; in TCRdb, only in-frame clones are kept and a portion is missing. The table includes 75,000 to 100,000 clones, about 89% detected once. Source material: blood. The source is a person aged 18 to 70 in good health.

This clone was recorded once. The V and J genes are TRBV29-1 and TRBJ1-1, with 7 bases matching TRBD1. The CDR3 is 14 residues long. V shed 5 bases and J 0 bases; nucleotides not matched to a gene: 6. Germline CDR1 and CDR2: SQVTM and ANQGSEA. The CDR3 loop is CSVRPTGVNTEAFF. The CDR3 DNA is TGCAGCGTTCGCCCCACAGGGGTGAACACTGAAGCTTTCTTT.

The chain combines TRBV19 with TRBJ2-1; the match to TRBD2 covers 13 bases. Germline V gene lookup returns CDR1 LNHDA and CDR2 SQIVND (reference sequence). J was trimmed by 8 bases and V by 4 bases; bases with no gene match: 2. The CDR3 runs 14 residues. CDR3 loop: CASSRTSGSDEQFF. CDR3 DNA sequence: TGTGCCAGTAGTAGGACTAGCGGGAGTGATGAGCAGTTCTTC.

The chain recombines TRBV6-1 with TRBJ1-6; no reliable D call. CDR1 and CDR2 from the germline V gene are MNHNS and SASEGT. The CDR3 is 15 amino acids. Trimming removed 3 bases from V and 0 bases from J, with 6 bases in between. This CDR3 reads CASSDHSSYNSPLHF. CDR3 nucleotide sequence: TGTGCCAGCAGTGATCATAGCTCCTATAATTCACCCCTCCACTTT.

The genes are TRBV9 and TRBJ2-3; 8 bases align to TRBD2. Germline V gives CDR1 SGDLS, CDR2 YYNGEE. The CDR3 contains 15 residues. J gave up 2 bases and V 0 bases, and 2 bases lay outside the gene matches. The DNA of the CDR3 is TGTGCCAGCAGCGTAGCCGGGGGGGCCACAGATACGCAGTATTTT. Translated, it gives CASSVAGGATDTQYF.

This chain joins TRBV7-2 and TRBJ2-1; D ambiguous. Per the germline V gene, CDR1 is SGHTA and CDR2 is FQGNSA. The CDR3 sequence is 15 residues long. Between the trimmed V and J ends, which lost 2 bases and 4 bases, there was a span of 12 bases. The CDR3 loop is CASSLWVEAYNEQFF. Written as DNA, the CDR3 is TGTGCCAGCAGCTTATGGGTAGAGGCTTACAATGAGCAGTTCTTC. Supplemented by reference TRBV7-2 and TRBJ2-1, the full variable domain reads GAGVSQSPSNKVTEKGKDVELRCDPISGHTALYWYRQSLGQGLEFLIYFQGNSAPDKSGLPSDRFSAERTGGSVSTLTIQRTQQEDSAVYLCASSLWVEAYNEQFFGPGTRLTVL.

The chain combines TRBV7-9 with TRBJ2-1, with TRBD2 matching 7 bases. The CDR3 has 13 amino acids. Looked up from germline, CDR1 is SEHNR and CDR2 is FQNEAQ (reference sequence). J was trimmed by 9 bases and V by 5 bases; bases with no gene match: 7. CDR3 DNA: TGTGCCAGCAGCCTTCCGGGAGGCGGTGAGCAGTTCTTC. As protein: CASSLPGGGEQFF.

V and J are TRBV5-1 and TRBJ1-1; 8 nucleotides agree with TRBD1. The germline V gene has CDR1 SGHRS and CDR2 YFSETQ. The CDR3 contains 15 residues. V lost 2 bases to trimming and J lost 8 bases; unmatched junction nucleotides: 11. CDR3 coding DNA: TGCGCCAGCAGCTTATGGGGACAGGCGGATTACGAAGCTTTCTTT. It specifies CASSLWGQADYEAFF.

Note on this clone: Sequence at one end of the junction differs from germline and may be a read error. The chain couples TRBV11-2 to TRBJ2-7, with D perhaps TRBD1 (6 bases). This CDR3 contains 13 residues. Germline assignment: CDR1 SGHAT and CDR2 FQNNGV. CDR3 sequence reads: CASSLDQGQGTHF. CDR3 DNA: TGTGCCAGCAGCTTAGATCAGGGTCAGGGGACCCACTTC.

The chain links TRBV20-1 to TRBJ2-3; D is undetermined. This CDR3 contains 11 residues. Germline V lookup: CDR1 DFQATT, CDR2 SNEGSKA (reference sequence). Deletions cut 3 bases from V and 14 bases from J, with 15 bases between. Here the CDR3 reads CSASLKSFRYF. CDR3 nucleotides: TGCAGTGCTAGCCTGAAGTCGTTTCGGTATTTT.

This clone was picked up a small number of times. The chain has TRBV5-4 and TRBJ2-5; TRBD1 is a possible D gene (5 bases). V lost 4 bases and J 2 bases, leaving 12 bases between the germline ends. The CDR3 is made up of 14 amino acids. Per the germline V gene, CDR1 is SGHNT and CDR2 is YYREEE (reference sequence). The CDR3 protein is CASSPLGQQETQYF. The CDR3 DNA follows: TGTGCCAGCAGCCCATTGGGGCAGCAAGAGACCCAGTACTTC. The variable domain in full, completed from reference TRBV5-4 and TRBJ2-5, reads ETGVTQSPTHLIKTRGQQVTLRCSSQSGHNTVSWYQQALGQGPQFIFQYYREEENGRGNFPPRFSGLQFPNYSSELNVNALELDDSALYLCASSPLGQQETQYFGPGTRLLVL.